This T cell receptor beta chain was sequenced in a study of T cells in Graves' hyperthyroidism and ophthalmopathy. Study as a whole: Peripheral blood was secured at the point of initial diagnosis, before any treatment. Findings of the study overall: The authors' 13 V-J model separated ophthalmopathy from stable hyperthyroidism. In the blood, most expanded thyroid clonotypes above 0.001 appeared as well.

Researchers took RNA transcripts and amplified the TCR beta CDR3 regions from them. First-round RT-PCR with HTBI primers amplified the TCR CDR3 region. MiXCR, run by TCRdb on the multiplex PCR reads, gives a single entry per CDR3 protein. This sample has a few hundred thousand distinct CDR3 sequences, with more than 14% found just once. The CDR3 runs 13 residues. V was shortened by 1 base and J by 3 bases, with 7 bases between the two germline ends. Ten or more counts support this clonotype. Its specificity is not known. The receptor was derived from a woman aged 30 to 39 with Graves' ophthalmopathy. The specimen sequenced was blood. The genes are TRBV12-3 or TRBV12-4 and TRBJ2-7; no clear D. The CDR3 DNA follows: TGTGCCAGCAGTTTAGTGTCAGGCTACGAGCAGTACTTC. It is translated as CASSLVSGYEQYF.